The present entry profiles one T cell receptor beta chain with its context. Its specificity is unknown. Relapse was seen in all patients after autologous stem cell transplantation, and brentuximab vedotin exposure was variable. Complete response, partial response or progressive disease was each patient's best response. Sequenced by immunoSEQ multiplex PCR; TCRdb stores in-frame clones only, minus some. Among 35,000 or so clones, more than 65% were seen once, and the ten largest hold roughly 14%. Germline CDR1 reads SGHVS; CDR2 reads FQNEAQ. This CDR3 has 14 residues. Trimming left V 1 base short and J 1 base short, with 6 bases between. These data come from a study of PD-1 blockade in classical Hodgkin lymphoma. Study conclusions and caveats: Diversity similar to that of newly diagnosed patients was seen at baseline in complete responders. Reports indicated that newly diagnosed patients had lower baseline TCR diversity than healthy donors did. Whereas CD4+ TCR diversity had risen significantly by C4D1, CD8+ TCR diversity had not.

Sequenced here: peripheral blood mononuclear cells (PBMCs), sampled before the second cycle of nivolumab. The chain has TRBV7-8 and TRBJ2-3; no reliable D call. This sequence was found in a human donor with classical Hodgkin lymphoma. The CDR3 sequence: CASSLVVGTDTQYF. CDR3 bases: TGTGCCAGCAGCTTAGTGGTGGGCACAGATACGCAGTATTTT.